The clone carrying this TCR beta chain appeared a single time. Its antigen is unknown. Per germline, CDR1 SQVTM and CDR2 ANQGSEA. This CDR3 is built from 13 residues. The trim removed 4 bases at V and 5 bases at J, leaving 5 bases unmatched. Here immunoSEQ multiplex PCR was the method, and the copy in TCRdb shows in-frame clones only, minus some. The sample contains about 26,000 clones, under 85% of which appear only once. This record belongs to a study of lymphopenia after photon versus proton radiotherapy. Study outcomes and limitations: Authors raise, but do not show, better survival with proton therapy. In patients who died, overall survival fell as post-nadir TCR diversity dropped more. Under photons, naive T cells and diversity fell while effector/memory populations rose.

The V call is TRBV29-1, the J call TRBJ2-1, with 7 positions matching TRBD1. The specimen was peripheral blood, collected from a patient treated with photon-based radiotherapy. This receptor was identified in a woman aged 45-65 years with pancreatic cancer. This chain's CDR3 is CSVVYRGDNEQFF. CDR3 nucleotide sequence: TGCAGCGTTGTTTACAGGGGCGACAATGAGCAGTTCTTC.